These T cell receptor beta chains were read from a single sample in a study of beta chain features in type 1 diabetes. Libraries were prepared by immunoSEQ multiplex PCR; TCRdb keeps only in-frame clonotypes and omits some of them. Seen here are roughly 300,000 clones, 13% to 15% observed once, and the top ten hold more than 6.5%. Sample: central memory CD4+ T cells from blood. The receptors were gathered from a young man in good health. CDR3s include the opening cysteine and the closing phenylalanine or tryptophan. A D gene is named only where the DNA matches it firmly. Rows give clone size only sometimes, using once, few, many, or a class for an expanded clone.

TGTGCCAGCTCGCGGGGGCGGGTTCAGCCCCAGCATTTT	CASSRGRVQPQHF	NA	TRBJ1-5	NA	TRBV19
TGTGCCAGCACCATAACGGGTCCTAATGAAAAACTGTTTTTT	CASTITGPNEKLFF	NA	TRBJ1-4	NA	TRBV28
TGCGCCAGCAGCTTGTCGGGACAGGGGTTCGTTACATCCCACGAGCAGTACTTC	CASSLSGQGFVTSHEQYF	TRBD1	TRBJ2-7	few	TRBV5-1
TGTGCCAGCAGTCCGGACGGAGTGAACACTGAAGCTTTCTTT	CASSPDGVNTEAFF	NA	TRBJ1-1	NA	TRBV6-5
TGTGCCAGTAGTATTTCCTCCAGTCTCGAGCAGTACTTC	CASSISSSLEQYF	NA	TRBJ2-7	few	TRBV19
TGTGCCAGCAGAACCGGAGGGCTGAACACTGAAGCTTTCTTT	CASRTGGLNTEAFF	NA	TRBJ1-1	NA	TRBV28
TGCGCCAGCAGCTTGGAGGGACAGGGCTATGGCTACACCTTC	CASSLEGQGYGYTF	TRBD1	TRBJ1-2	NA	TRBV5-1
TGTGCCAGCAGCTTGGTAGGGAATGAAAAACTGTTTTTT	CASSLVGNEKLFF	NA	TRBJ1-4	few	TRBV5-6
TGTGCCAGCAGTCCGACCCGACAGACCACAGATACGCAGTATTTT	CASSPTRQTTDTQYF	NA	TRBJ2-3	few	TRBV6-1
TGCGCCAGCAGCCAGAGACAGGGGGCTGGGGAGACCCAGTACTTC	CASSQRQGAGETQYF	TRBD1	TRBJ2-5	few	TRBV4-1